The rows below give T cell receptor beta chains drawn from one sample of a study of monozygotic twins with inflammatory bowel disease. TCRdb derives one entry per CDR3 protein from the 5' RACE reads, leaving out DNA. The sample totals fewer than 200,000 distinct CDR3 sequences; its top ten clones hold about 2.7%. Sequencing was performed on blood. Receptor source: a human donor with ulcerative colitis or Crohn's disease, or a healthy co-twin of an affected twin (not recorded which). The CDR3 runs from the conserved cysteine through the conserved F or W. The order of the fields is J gene, clone size, V gene, CDR3 protein. Part of the rows lack a size; the others show once, few, many or a class for expanded clones.

TRBJ1-5 | . | TRBV9 | CASSVGVGGSGEPQHF
TRBJ2-1 | . | TRBV7-7 | CASSPDWAGGEQFF
TRBJ1-2 | . | TRBV12-3/TRBV12-4 | CASRPGVGGYTF
TRBJ2-7 | . | TRBV12-3/TRBV12-4 | CASSLNLGEQYF
TRBJ2-5 | . | TRBV5-1 | CASSTGTSGTETQYF
TRBJ2-2 | . | TRBV20-1 | CSGFGVTGELFF
TRBJ2-6 | . | TRBV10-2 | CASSGISGANVLTF
TRBJ1-5 | . | TRBV7-9 | CASSPDRGSSQPQHF
TRBJ2-5 | . | TRBV5-4 | CASSSSVGEGLETQYF
TRBJ1-5 | . | TRBV6-6 | CASIFGQGQPQHF
TRBJ1-6 | . | TRBV7-2 | CASSRPGQENSPLHF
TRBJ2-7 | medium-sized | TRBV13 | CASSLFRTTPYEQYF
TRBJ2-2 | . | TRBV5-1 | CASSFASQGANTGELFF
TRBJ2-6 | . | TRBV28 | CASSLVAGANVLTF
TRBJ2-7 | . | TRBV6-2/TRBV6-3 | CASSPPWLASHEQYF
TRBJ2-1 | . | TRBV5-1 | CASWTSGSYNNEQFF
TRBJ1-1 | . | TRBV4-2 | CASSQDRLDTEAFF
TRBJ2-3 | . | TRBV10-3 | CAISGLGLGTDTQYF
TRBJ2-1 | . | TRBV5-1 | CASSSGLLAGGGNEQFF
TRBJ2-1 | . | TRBV29-1 | CSVEASGQGLHEQFF
TRBJ2-1 | . | TRBV20-1 | CSARPAVYNEQFF
TRBJ2-7 | . | TRBV5-1 | CASSPGEGLSYEQYF
TRBJ2-7 | . | TRBV24-1 | CATSPEGPSYEQYF
TRBJ2-1 | . | TRBV11-1 | CASSGTRSGEQFF
TRBJ2-4 | . | TRBV5-1 | CASSRDNREIAKNIQYF
TRBJ1-1 | . | TRBV7-2 | CASSRNTGVSTEAFF
TRBJ2-7 | . | TRBV20-1 | CSALAGPTYEQYF
TRBJ2-7 | . | TRBV5-1 | CASSGHRPYEQYF
TRBJ1-5 | . | TRBV20-1 | CSVSGLSVNQPQYF
TRBJ1-1 | . | TRBV12-5 | CASGLARGAGAGVRTEAFF
TRBJ1-1 | . | TRBV20-1 | CSARSGGQPLEAFF
TRBJ1-6 | . | TRBV9 | CASSVFGGQNSPLHF
TRBJ2-3 | . | TRBV7-2 | CASSLGRSTDTQYF
TRBJ2-7 | . | TRBV20-1 | CSARGLAGGSYEQYF
TRBJ2-1 | . | TRBV5-1 | CASSLGDGHSENEQFF
TRBJ1-2 | . | TRBV6-5 | CASRTQGDGGYTF